These 20 T cell receptor beta chains originate from one sample sequenced in a study of T-cell reconstitution after alpha-beta-depleted transplantation in children. The authors prepared the TCRbeta library with unique molecular identifiers. MiXCR, applied by TCRdb to the PCR reads, yields one record per CDR3 protein. The repertoire has around 370,000 distinct CDR3 sequences, under 20% of them found once; the top ten carry approximately 38%. Sequencing was performed on PBMCs, mostly from graft donor cells, taken 360 days after TCRalphabeta/CD19-depleted stem cell transplant. These receptors originate from a male patient aged 2-15 years who had a stem cell transplant for acute lymphoblastic leukemia, so the T cells may come from the graft donor.

V and J are TRBV20-1 and TRBJ2-7, with 7 bases fitting TRBD2. V was clipped by 0 bases and J by 6 bases; unmatched bases: 11. This CDR3 is 15 amino acids long. Germline V gene lookup returns CDR1 DFQATT and CDR2 SNEGSKA (reference sequence). CDR3 region: CSAREGGKEFGEQYF. The DNA of the CDR3 is TGCAGTGCTAGAGAGGGGGGGAAGGAGTTCGGCGAGCAGTACTTC.

The chain links TRBV20-1 to TRBJ2-1; 7 positions match TRBD1. The CDR3 extends over 16 amino acids. Germline CDR1 is DFQATT and CDR2 is SNEGSKA (reference sequence). V was clipped by 6 bases and J by 4 bases; unmatched bases: 15. The CDR3 DNA follows: TGCAGTGCCCAGAGGGGGCTCCTGTTCCCATACAATGAGCAGTTCTTC. The encoded protein is CSAQRGLLFPYNEQFF.

Only one count was recorded for this clonotype. One end of the junction varies from germline; a read error may be responsible. The genes are TRBV12-3 or TRBV12-4 and TRBJ2-1, with TRBD1 identical over 8 bases. This CDR3 has 14 amino acids. CDR3 nucleotides: TGTGCCAGCTCACAAACCCCCGGACAGGGTGAGAAGTTCTTC. This translates into CASSQTPGQGEKFF.

V gene TRBV5-1 combines with J gene TRBJ2-7; tentatively, D is TRBD1 (5 bases). The germline gives CDR1 SGHRS, CDR2 YFSETQ. The germline V and J ends were trimmed by 0 bases and 6 bases, with 7 bases remaining between them. This CDR3 region has 12 residues. DNA for the CDR3: TGCGCCAGCAGCTTGGGCAGGGTCGAGCAGTACTTC. It is translated as CASSLGRVEQYF.

V is TRBV4-3 and J is TRBJ2-3, with 9 positions matching TRBD1. The CDR3 runs to 16 residues. The germline V gene has CDR1 LGHNA and CDR2 YSLEER. The V gene end was trimmed by 4 bases and the J gene end by 2 bases; junction bases not matched to a gene: 7. The CDR3 region is CASSPRDRAPTDTQYF. For the CDR3, the DNA is TGCGCCAGCAGCCCCCGGGACAGGGCCCCCACAGATACGCAGTATTTT.

This clonotype occurred a few times. The chain carries TRBV28 and TRBJ2-1; no firm D call. Trimming left V 6 bases short and J 12 bases short, with 9 bases between. The germline V gene has CDR1 MDHEN and CDR2 SYDVKM. This CDR3 is 10 amino acids long. CDR3 in amino acids: CASSRVGQFF. For the CDR3, the DNA is TGTGCCAGCAGCCGGGTCGGGCAGTTCTTC.

Details on this clonotype: One junction end disagrees with the germline gene, perhaps due to a read error. The chain carries TRBV12-3 or TRBV12-4 and TRBJ1-1; TRBD1 aligns across 7 bases. The CDR3 is made up of 19 amino acids. This chain's CDR3 is CTSCLEGGWPSIQRPEAFF. The CDR3 DNA reads as TGTACCAGCTGTTTAGAAGGGGGCTGGCCGTCCATCCAAAGGCCTGAAGCTTTCTTT.

The genes are TRBV18 and TRBJ1-1, with 7 bases aligning to TRBD1. Germline CDR1 and CDR2: KGHSH and LQKENI. With 6 bases clipped from V and 5 bases from J, the junction kept 6 bases outside the gene matches. The CDR3 is 13 amino acids. The CDR3 sequence is CASSRAGGTEAFF. CDR3 nucleotides: TGTGCCAGCTCCAGGGCAGGGGGTACTGAAGCTTTCTTT. The entire variable domain, with the rest obtained from reference TRBV18 and TRBJ1-1, is as follows: NAGVMQNPRHLVRRRGQEARLRCSPMKGHSHVYWYRQLPEEGLKFMVYLQKENIIDESGMPKERFSAEFPKEGPSILRIQQVVRGDSAAYFCASSRAGGTEAFFGQGTRLTVV.

This clonotype appeared a few times. The chain recombines TRBV27 with TRBJ2-2; D is uncertain. V was trimmed by 2 bases and J by 0 bases, leaving 7 bases between them. Germline lookup yields CDR1 MNHEY and CDR2 SMNVEV (reference sequence). The CDR3 sequence is 15 residues long. CDR3 sequence: CASSLGYTNTGELFF. CDR3 in DNA: TGTGCCAGCAGTTTAGGATACACGAACACCGGGGAGCTGTTTTTT.

The chain's CDR3 is CASRMDSTYEQYF. As DNA, the CDR3 is TGCGCCAGCAGGATGGATTCAACCTACGAGCAGTACTTC. The chain is built from TRBV5-1 and TRBJ2-7, with unresolved D. The CDR3 is made up of 13 amino acids. The germline V gene has CDR1 SGHRS and CDR2 YFSETQ. Trimming pared 5 bases from V and 2 bases from J, leaving 11 bases between.

This clonotype was observed many times. V and J are TRBV6-2 or TRBV6-3 and TRBJ2-1; 8 bases map to TRBD2. Per germline, CDR1 MNHEY and CDR2 SVGEGT. This CDR3 comprises 14 residues. J gave up 3 bases and V 5 bases, and 3 bases lay outside the gene matches. The DNA for the CDR3 is TGTGCCAGCAGTGCTAGCGGGCTCTACAATGAGCAGTTCTTC. Amino acid sequence: CASSASGLYNEQFF.

This clonotype was seen more than once but under ten times. The chain joins TRBV10-3 to TRBJ2-5; D remains ambiguous. Germline CDR1 reads ENHRY; CDR2 reads SYGVKD. This CDR3 spans 13 amino acids. With 10 bases removed from V and 1 base from J, the gap between germline ends came to 13 bases. The CDR3 DNA reads as TGTGCCACCGAGGACGCCGGCCAAGAGACCCAGTACTTC. It specifies CATEDAGQETQYF.

Only a few counts were recorded for this clonotype. The chain is built from TRBV28 and TRBJ2-7, with D perhaps given as TRBD1 or TRBD2 (5 bases each). Germline V gives CDR1 MDHEN, CDR2 SYDVKM. Between the trimmed V and J ends, which lost 3 bases and 2 bases, there was a span of 11 bases. The CDR3 extends over 14 amino acids. The CDR3 here is CASSLLGDPYEQYF. The CDR3, as DNA: TGTGCCAGCAGTTTGTTGGGGGACCCCTACGAGCAGTACTTC.

In this sample, this clonotype turned up many times. This chain uses TRBV20-1 with TRBJ2-1; D is unclear. Germline CDR1 is DFQATT and CDR2 is SNEGSKA (reference sequence). The CDR3 runs 11 residues. V lost 3 bases, J lost 6 bases, and 6 bases lay in between. This CDR3 is CSASEVNEQFF. The CDR3 DNA is TGCAGTGCTAGCGAGGTCAATGAGCAGTTCTTC.

This chain links TRBV6-2 or TRBV6-3 with TRBJ2-7, with TRBD2 matching over 9 bases. Germline V gene lookup returns CDR1 MNHEY and CDR2 SVGEGT. The CDR3 length is 14 residues. The V and J ends lost 7 bases and 2 bases, in that order; junction bases with no gene match: 6. The CDR3, as DNA: TGTGCCAGCACCAGTAGCGGGGGTCCCTACGAGCAGTACTTC. This encodes CASTSSGGPYEQYF.

This clonotype was counted between two and nine times. J is TRBJ2-1 and V is TRBV10-3; 8 positions agree with TRBD2. Germline CDR1 ENHRY, CDR2 SYGVKD. This CDR3 is built from 18 residues. Germline trimming cut 10 bases from V and 4 bases from J; bases unmatched to any gene: 21. CDR3 sequence reads: CATQARQAGVEGYNEQFF. CDR3 coding DNA: TGTGCCACCCAAGCCCGTCAAGCGGGAGTTGAGGGATACAATGAGCAGTTCTTC.

V usage is TRBV2 and J usage is TRBJ2-5; the match to TRBD2 covers 8 bases. The CDR3 has 18 amino acids. J was trimmed by 2 bases and V by 5 bases; bases with no gene match: 16. Germline values: CDR1 SNHLY, CDR2 FYNNEI. The CDR3 DNA reads TGTGCCAGCAGTCCAAACTCCGACAAACTAGCGGCACAAGAGACCCAGTACTTC. This encodes CASSPNSDKLAAQETQYF.

This clonotype was seen more than once but under ten times. The chain has TRBV29-1 and TRBJ2-3; D remains unclear. The CDR3 contains 14 residues. Trimming removed 3 bases at V and 6 bases at J, with 16 bases between. Looked up from germline, CDR1 is SQVTM and CDR2 is ANQGSEA. The CDR3 DNA sequence: TGCAGCGTTGACCCCCCTTCCTCAGTGGATACGCAGTATTTT. Amino acids: CSVDPPSSVDTQYF.

This clonotype was observed at least ten times. The chain has TRBV28 and TRBJ2-7; 9 bases agree with TRBD2. CDR1 and CDR2 (germline): MDHEN, SYDVKM. CDR3 size: 13 residues. Unmatched junction bases numbered 3, after V lost 7 bases and J lost 2 bases. CDR3 amino acids: CASTSGVTYEQYF. The CDR3 coding sequence is TGTGCCAGCACTAGCGGGGTTACCTACGAGCAGTACTTC. Full variable domain (remainder filled in from reference TRBV28 and TRBJ2-7): DVKVTQSSRYLVKRTGEKVFLECVQDMDHENMFWYRQDPGLGLRLIYFSYDVKMKEKGDIPEGYSVSREKKERFSLILESASTNQTSMYLCASTSGVTYEQYFGPGTRLTVT.

This clonotype was seen ten or more times. This chain uses TRBV27 with TRBJ2-5; 7 bases match TRBD1. The CDR3 consists of 13 residues. V lost 4 bases to trimming and J lost 7 bases; unmatched junction nucleotides: 6. Germline CDR1 reads MNHEY; CDR2 reads SMNVEV (reference sequence). In DNA, the CDR3 is TGTGCCAGCAGTTCAGGGGGTTCCGGGACCCAGTACTTC. Translated, it gives CASSSGGSGTQYF.